Listed below are T cell receptor beta chains from one sample, sequenced in a study of T cell responses to AZD1222 COVID-19 vaccine. Produced via immunoSEQ multiplex PCR; TCRdb's table is partial and in-frame only. In the table there are around 110,000 clones, roughly 80% of which are singletons. Material: peripheral blood, obtained on day 0 of AZD1222 vaccination. Every receptor here comes from an adult in good health. CDR3s include the opening cysteine and the closing phenylalanine or tryptophan. The order of the fields is D gene, V gene, J gene, clone size, CDR3 DNA, CDR3 protein. D genes are given only for firm matches. The listing skips clone size in some rows; elsewhere it reads once, few, many or a size class.

>NA|TRBV5-1|TRBJ1-1|once
TGCGCCAGCAGCTTGCGACAAGGGAACACTGAAGCTTTCTTT
CASSLRQGNTEAFF
>NA|TRBV23-1|TRBJ2-7|NA
TGCGCCAGCAGTCAAAATAGCGGCTACGAGCAGTACTTC
CASSQNSGYEQYF
>NA|TRBV2|TRBJ1-6|NA
TGTGCCAGCAGAGGGCCGAGGAATTCACCCCTCCACTTT
CASRGPRNSPLHF
>NA|TRBV15|TRBJ1-2|NA
TGTGCCACCAGCAGAGATTACGGGGGGAACTATGGCTACACCTTC
CATSRDYGGNYGYTF
>TRBD1|TRBV3-1/TRBV3-2|TRBJ1-1|few
TGTGCCAGCGGTCAGGGGGCGCGAGAAGCTTTCTTT
CASGQGAREAFF
>NA|TRBV11-2|TRBJ2-5|few
TGTGCCAGCAGCTTAGATTTCGGACACACACAGACCCAGTACTTC
CASSLDFGHTQTQYF
>NA|TRBV5-1|TRBJ2-5|NA
TGCGCCAGCAGCTTGACTAGACAAGAGACCCAGTACTTC
CASSLTRQETQYF
>TRBD2|TRBV7-9|TRBJ2-3|NA
TGTGCCAGCAGCCAACTAGCGCTCAGCACAGATACGCAGTATTTT
CASSQLALSTDTQYF
>NA|TRBV19|TRBJ2-7|NA
TGTGCCAGTAGTATCGGTTCGAGTAAGGCATCCAAATACGAGCAGTACTTC
CASSIGSSKASKYEQYF
>NA|TRBV28|TRBJ1-4|few
TGTGCCAGCAGTTTACCGTCCCGGGAGATAATAAATGAAAAACTGTTTTTT
CASSLPSREIINEKLFF
>NA|TRBV6-5|TRBJ1-2|NA
TGTGCCAGCAGTTACGCCAGGGACTATGGCTACACCTTC
CASSYARDYGYTF
>NA|TRBV6-5|TRBJ2-1|NA
TGTGCCAGCAGTTATAGCTACGACTCGGAGCAGTTCTTC
CASSYSYDSEQFF
>NA|TRBV12-5|TRBJ1-2|NA
TGTGCTAGTGGTTTGGCCCGAGGGGCGATCTATGGCTACACCTTC
CASGLARGAIYGYTF
>TRBD1|TRBV6-5|TRBJ1-2|NA
TGTGCCAGCAGGCGTACAGGGGGCGACTATGGCTACACCTTC
CASRRTGGDYGYTF
>TRBD2|TRBV9|TRBJ2-1|NA
TGTGCCAGCAGCGTACCCGACGGGACTAGCGGTTACAATGAGCAGTTCTTC
CASSVPDGTSGYNEQFF
>NA|TRBV19|TRBJ1-3|NA
TGTGCCAGTCGCAATCTAGGGTCTGGAAACACCATATATTTT
CASRNLGSGNTIYF
>TRBD1|TRBV6-5|TRBJ1-6|NA
TGTGCCAGCAAATCACAGGGACAGGATAATTCACCCCTCCACTTT
CASKSQGQDNSPLHF
>TRBD1|TRBV3-1/TRBV3-2|TRBJ1-4|once
TGTGCCAGCAGCCTCTTCGGGACAGGAAATGAAAAACTGTTTTTT
CASSLFGTGNEKLFF
>NA|TRBV6-4|TRBJ1-6|NA
TGTGCCAGCAGTGAAGGGCACGGAGGTTCACCCCTCCACTTT
CASSEGHGGSPLHF
>TRBD1|TRBV18|TRBJ1-2|NA
TGTGCCAGCTCCGAGGACAGGGCTAACTATGGCTACACCTTC
CASSEDRANYGYTF
>NA|TRBV28|TRBJ2-4|NA
TGTGCCAGCCGGACCAACGGGGACATTCAGTACTTC
CASRTNGDIQYF
>NA|TRBV15|TRBJ1-6|few
TGTGCCACCAGCAGAGATAAGGGTTCCGGCGGATCACCCCTCCACTTT
CATSRDKGSGGSPLHF
>NA|TRBV4-3|TRBJ1-5|NA
TGCGCCAGCAGCCAGAGGCTGGATCAGCCCCAGCATTTT
CASSQRLDQPQHF
>NA|TRBV30|TRBJ1-2|NA
TGTGCCTGGAGGTACCTTGGAGGAGGCTACACCTTC
CAWRYLGGGYTF
>NA|TRBV7-2|TRBJ1-1|once
TGTGCCAGCATCCTAGGGGGGGCGGTTTATGAAGCTTTCTTT
CASILGGAVYEAFF
>TRBD1|TRBV10-3|TRBJ1-2|NA
TGTGCCATCAGTGTCGACAGGGCACTTGGCTATGGCTACACCTTC
CAISVDRALGYGYTF
>TRBD1|TRBV7-9|TRBJ2-7|few
TGTGCCAGCAGCTTCCCTGACAGGGGGCGAACAAATCCCTACGAGCAGTACTTC
CASSFPDRGRTNPYEQYF
>NA|TRBV6-5|TRBJ1-6|NA
TGTGCCAGCAAGAGCTCCTATAATTCACCCCTCCACTTT
CASKSSYNSPLHF
>NA|TRBV6-5|TRBJ1-6|NA
TGTGCCAGCAGTTACCGGTCACCCCTCCACTTT
CASSYRSPLHF
>NA|TRBV2|TRBJ1-5|NA
TGTGCCAGCAATGACTTCTATAGCAATCAGCCCCAGCATTTT
CASNDFYSNQPQHF
>NA|TRBV7-3|TRBJ2-2|NA
TGTGCCAGCAGCCGGGACTCCGGGGAGCTGTTTTTT
CASSRDSGELFF
>NA|TRBV28|TRBJ1-1|NA
TGTGCCAGCAGTTTGGGGCTTCGGCGTGGGGAAGCTTTCTTT
CASSLGLRRGEAFF
>NA|TRBV7-9|TRBJ1-6|NA
TGTGCCAGCAGGCCCACAGCGGAGCAAAATTCACCCCTCCACTTT
CASRPTAEQNSPLHF
>NA|TRBV5-3|TRBJ2-1|NA
TGTGCCAGAAGCCCTACACTGGACGGTTACAATGAGCAGTTCTTC
CARSPTLDGYNEQFF
>NA|TRBV12-3/TRBV12-4|TRBJ2-3|once
TGTGCCAGCAGTTTAGGCCCCCGGGATACGCAGTATTTT
CASSLGPRDTQYF
>NA|TRBV18|TRBJ1-1|NA
TGTGCCAGCTCACCTAGTTCGGGGGAGTTCACTGAAGCTTTCTTT
CASSPSSGEFTEAFF
>TRBD1|TRBV28|TRBJ1-5|NA
TGTGCCAGCAGTTCCCCAACAGGGGTCAAGGGTCGGTCCCAGCATTTT
CASSSPTGVKGRSQHF
>TRBD1|TRBV7-2|TRBJ2-5|NA
TGTGCCAGCAGCCCCCGGACAGGGTCAGAGACCCAGTACTTC
CASSPRTGSETQYF
>NA|TRBV12-3/TRBV12-4|TRBJ1-2|NA
TGTGCCAGCAGTTTTCAGGCTAACTATGGCTACACCTTC
CASSFQANYGYTF
>NA|TRBV10-2|TRBJ1-3|few
TGCGCCAGCTCCCGAGGGGTCGATGGAAACACCATATATTTT
CASSRGVDGNTIYF
>TRBD1|TRBV14|TRBJ2-1|NA
TGTGCCAGCAGCCAGGATAGCGGGACAGGGGGCCTCTTC
CASSQDSGTGGLF
>TRBD2|TRBV7-2|TRBJ2-5|NA
TGTGCCAGCAGCTCCGGGACTAGCGGGGGGGCGGAGACCCAGTACTTC
CASSSGTSGGAETQYF
>NA|TRBV18|TRBJ1-1|once
TGTGCCAGCTCACCACTCGTGGTCGCGATGAACACTGAAGCTTTCTTT
CASSPLVVAMNTEAFF
>NA|TRBV19|TRBJ2-3|NA
TGTGCCAGTAGTATAGCTCCCGCCGCGTTTAGCACAGATACGCAGTATTTT
CASSIAPAAFSTDTQYF
>TRBD1|TRBV19|TRBJ1-1|NA
TGTGCCAGTAGTATAATGGGGACAGGTAACACTGAAGCTTTCTTT
CASSIMGTGNTEAFF
>NA|TRBV28|TRBJ2-1|NA
TGTGCCAGCAGTACTGGACAGCTGAAGAATGAGCAGTTCTTC
CASSTGQLKNEQFF
>NA|TRBV19|TRBJ1-3|once
TGTGCCAGTAGCATGGAAGGGGCGGCTGGAAACACCATATATTTT
CASSMEGAAGNTIYF
>NA|TRBV28|TRBJ1-4|NA
TGTGCCAGCAGTTTAAGTCGGGCGGAAAAACTGTTTTTT
CASSLSRAEKLFF
>NA|TRBV28|TRBJ2-7|NA
TGTGCCAGCAGTTCGCTCCGGGACAACTCCTACGAGCAGTACTTC
CASSSLRDNSYEQYF
>NA|TRBV2|TRBJ2-6|once
TGTGCCAGCAGACGCATCTCTGGGGCCAACGTCCTGACTTTC
CASRRISGANVLTF
>NA|TRBV18|TRBJ2-2|NA
TGTGCCAGCTCTAAGGGTCAGAACACCGGGGAGCTGTTTTTT
CASSKGQNTGELFF
>NA|TRBV5-5|TRBJ1-2|once
TGTGCCAGCAGCTTGGGGCTGAACGGGGAGTATGGCTACACCTTC
CASSLGLNGEYGYTF
>NA|TRBV7-2|TRBJ1-4|few
TGTGCCAGCAGCTTAGCCGGCTTGGGAGTGACTAATGAAAAACTGTTTTTT
CASSLAGLGVTNEKLFF
>NA|TRBV21-1|TRBJ2-3|medium-sized
TGTGCCAGCAGCTTGTACTCAGGACTAGCGGGAGATACGCAGTATTTT
CASSLYSGLAGDTQYF